Listed below are T cell receptor beta chains from one sample, sequenced in a study of T cell responses to AZD1222 COVID-19 vaccine. This table comes from immunoSEQ multiplex PCR, and its TCRdb copy is limited to in-frame clones, with some not included. The sample yields over 95,000 clones, 88% seen once. The sample was peripheral blood, taken 28 days after the second AZD1222 dose. All receptors come from an adult who received the AZD1222 COVID-19 vaccine. The CDR3 runs from the conserved cysteine through the conserved F or W. D genes are given only for firm matches. Size is stated for part of the rows, as once, few or many counts, or as a class when the clone is expanded.

>.|TRBJ2-7|TRBV28|.
TGTGCCAGCAGCAACCCCCCGACGAACGAGCAGTACTTC
CASSNPPTNEQYF
>.|TRBJ1-1|TRBV12-3/TRBV12-4|.
TGTGCCAGCAGTCCCACAGGGATCACTGAAGCTTTCTTT
CASSPTGITEAFF
>.|TRBJ1-1|TRBV11-2|.
TGTGCCAGCAGCCCTGGAGGGGCGACTGAAGCTTTCTTT
CASSPGGATEAFF
>.|TRBJ2-1|TRBV27|once
TGTGCCAGCAGTCAAGGGGGTGAGCAGTTCTTC
CASSQGGEQFF
>.|TRBJ1-1|TRBV9|.
TGTGCCAGCAGCGTAGAGTGGACACCAAACACTGAAGCTTTCTTT
CASSVEWTPNTEAFF
>.|TRBJ1-5|TRBV27|.
TGTGCCAGCAGCTTTGGACCCATTGACAGGACGATTCAGCCCCAGCATTTT
CASSFGPIDRTIQPQHF
>.|TRBJ2-5|TRBV14|.
TGTGCCAGCAGCCAATTGGGGCTCCAAGAGACCCAGTACTTC
CASSQLGLQETQYF
>TRBD1|TRBJ2-2|TRBV6-5|.
TGTGCCAGCAGAATTCAGGGGGCCGGGGAGCTGTTTTTT
CASRIQGAGELFF
>TRBD1|TRBJ2-2|TRBV11-3|.
TGTGCCAGCAGCTCCGGACAGGGGGGGGCCGGGGAGCTGTTTTTT
CASSSGQGGAGELFF
>.|TRBJ2-3|TRBV7-3|.
TGTGCCAGCAGCTTAGGACTCTCCCGGCTGGATACGCAGTATTTT
CASSLGLSRLDTQYF
>.|TRBJ1-5|TRBV6-2/TRBV6-3|.
TGTGCCAGCAGTTATACGGGGGCGAGCAATCAGCCCCAGCATTTT
CASSYTGASNQPQHF
>.|TRBJ2-1|TRBV6-5|.
TGTGCCAGCAGTCGGGACAATGAGCAGTTCTTC
CASSRDNEQFF
>TRBD1|TRBJ1-1|TRBV7-9|.
TGTGCCAGCAGCGGACTATGGACAGGGAGTAACACTGAAGCTTTCTTT
CASSGLWTGSNTEAFF
>TRBD1|TRBJ2-7|TRBV18|.
TGTGCCAGCTCACAACCGGGACAGAGCTCCTACGAGCAGTACTTC
CASSQPGQSSYEQYF
>.|TRBJ1-4|TRBV18|.
TGTGCCAGCTCACCAATCTTGACAAGTGAAAAACTGTTTTTT
CASSPILTSEKLFF
>.|TRBJ1-4|TRBV5-1|.
TGCGCCAGCAGCTTGGGTTACGAGGGGGGTGAAAAACTGTTTTTT
CASSLGYEGGEKLFF
>.|TRBJ1-6|TRBV5-6|.
TGTGCCAGCAGCTTGGTAGCGGGTGGGTCGTCACCCCTCCACTTT
CASSLVAGGSSPLHF
>.|TRBJ2-7|TRBV2|.
TGTGCCAGCAGTACCCTAGCTAGTGAGCAGTACTTC
CASSTLASEQYF
>TRBD1|TRBJ1-1|TRBV29-1|few
TGCAGCGTTGAGGGACAGGGTGGGGCGAACACTGAAGCTTTCTTT
CSVEGQGGANTEAFF
>.|TRBJ2-3|TRBV9|.
TGTGCCAGTGGGAGCCCCTCGGGTACGCAGTATTTT
CASGSPSGTQYF
>TRBD2|TRBJ2-1|TRBV7-2|.
TGTGCCAGCAGCCCCACTCACAAAGCGGGGGGGCCGGATGAGCAGTTCTTC
CASSPTHKAGGPDEQFF
>TRBD1|TRBJ1-3|TRBV6-5|.
TGTGCCAGCAGGGGCCAGGGGGCTGGAAACACCATATATTTT
CASRGQGAGNTIYF
>TRBD1|TRBJ1-5|TRBV28|.
TGTGCCAGCAGTACCAGGTTAGACAGGGGGAAACAGCCCCAGCATTTT
CASSTRLDRGKQPQHF
>.|TRBJ2-1|TRBV10-2|.
TGCGCCAGCAGTTCTACGGGTGACTACAATGAGCAGTTCTTC
CASSSTGDYNEQFF
>.|TRBJ2-3|TRBV7-3|once
TGTGCCAGCAGCACCGGGGGCGGAGATACGCAGTATTTT
CASSTGGGDTQYF
>.|TRBJ2-7|TRBV9|once
TGTGCCAGCAGCCTCGGGACTGGGGGCTACGAGCAGTACTTC
CASSLGTGGYEQYF
>.|TRBJ1-3|TRBV10-2|.
TGCGCCAGCAGTGAACAGACCTCTGGAAACACCATATATTTT
CASSEQTSGNTIYF
>.|TRBJ2-1|TRBV7-9|.
TGTGCCAGCAGCTTAGTAGGGCAGGGGTACAATGAGCAGTTCTTC
CASSLVGQGYNEQFF
>TRBD1|TRBJ1-3|TRBV7-3|.
TGTGCCAGCAGCTTGGGACAGGGGGCGGGAAACACCATATATTTT
CASSLGQGAGNTIYF
>TRBD2|TRBJ2-5|TRBV5-1|.
TGCGCCAGCAGCTCTGCTAGCGGGGCCCAAGAGACCCAGTACTTC
CASSSASGAQETQYF
>.|TRBJ2-6|TRBV29-1|.
TGCAGCGTGGGGTCTGGGGCCAACGTCCTGACTTTC
CSVGSGANVLTF
>.|TRBJ1-5|TRBV28|once
TGTGCCAGCAGTCATGCAGGGGTAGGGTCCCCGAAGCCCCAGCATTTT
CASSHAGVGSPKPQHF
>TRBD1|TRBJ1-2|TRBV18|.
TGTGCCAGCGGGACAGCAAACTATGGCTACACCTTC
CASGTANYGYTF
>TRBD2|TRBJ2-1|TRBV20-1|.
TGCAGTGCTAGTCGAGCGGGGGGGCTAAATGAGCAGTTCTTC
CSASRAGGLNEQFF
>.|TRBJ2-4|TRBV5-1|.
TGCGCCAGCAGCTTGTACGTAGGGTCTTCGTGGGCCAAAAACATTCAGTACTTC
CASSLYVGSSWAKNIQYF
>TRBD2|TRBJ2-1|TRBV7-7|.
TGTGCCAGCAGCCCCTTGGCTAGCGGGCCCTACAATGAGCAGTTCTTC
CASSPLASGPYNEQFF
>TRBD2|TRBJ2-5|TRBV2|.
TGTGCCAGCAGTGCTAGCGGGGCTCAGGGGACCCAGTACTTC
CASSASGAQGTQYF
>.|TRBJ1-5|TRBV10-1|.
TGCGCCACCTCGGGGGTGGATCAGCCCCAGCATTTT
CATSGVDQPQHF
>TRBD2|TRBJ2-3|TRBV2|once
TGTGCCAGCAGTCCACTAGCGGGGCTTGGCACAGATACGCAGTATTTT
CASSPLAGLGTDTQYF
>TRBD2|TRBJ2-3|TRBV6-6|.
TGTGCCAGCAGTCGGACTAGCGGGGGGGCAGGATTCTTAGATACGCAGTATTTT
CASSRTSGGAGFLDTQYF
>.|TRBJ1-4|TRBV5-1|.
TGCGCCAGCAGCAAGGACAGTACCGCTGAAAAACTGTTTTTT
CASSKDSTAEKLFF